This T cell receptor beta chain was retrieved from a study of blood T cell repertoires in COVID-19. Across the study: Collection of acute and convalescent COVID-19 samples took place in the United States, Italy and Spain. PBMCs, B-cell-depleted T cells, or T cells were the source of the cDNA or gDNA that made up the material.

Original handling: Estimates of nucleated cell counts were drawn from the amplification of reference gene primers. Libraries were prepared by immunoSEQ multiplex PCR; TCRdb keeps only in-frame clonotypes and omits some of them. V and J calls and clone size are those listed in that table; D and trimming were worked out from the DNA. The sample has about 190,000 clones, approximately 90% seen once. This CDR3 has 16 amino acids. Trimming removed 6 bases from V and 3 bases from J; junction bases left unmatched: 10. CDR1 is SGHRS, CDR2 YFSETQ, per germline. This clonotype was obtained from a woman aged 40 to 50 who had recovered from COVID-19. This chain uses TRBV5-1 with TRBJ2-1; 9 bases are shared with TRBD1. What was sequenced was peripheral blood. The CDR3 nucleotides are TGCGCCAGCAACCCGTCCCAGGGACAGGGCTACAATGAGCAGTTCTTC. Translating it yields CASNPSQGQGYNEQFF.